This T cell receptor (beta chain) stems from a study of PD-1 blockade in classical Hodgkin lymphoma (TCRdb year 2020). Study-level background: The study used TCR beta sequencing and CyTOF to define a peripheral blood immune signature of response to PD-1 blockade in classical Hodgkin lymphoma.

Interpreted using the paper, the time point label stands for: newly diagnosed, previously untreated cHL patient sample. Using a Miltenyi CD4+ T cell isolation kit, CD4+ T cells were purified from thawed PBMCs through magnetic negative selection. As a comparison group for the relapsed/refractory trial patients, PBMCs from patients with newly diagnosed, previously untreated classical Hodgkin lymphoma were sequenced. Peripheral blood was collected in 8 mL Vacutainer Cell Preparation Tubes, from which PBMCs were isolated by centrifugation and then cryopreserved. Purified CD4+ and CD8+ fractions were prepared only for cases where an additional PBMC sample was available. Magnetically labelled cells were removed on LS columns in a quadroMACS separator, and the flow-through was retained as the purified fraction. The Qiagen DNeasy kit was used to extract genomic DNA both from unsorted PBMCs and from the negatively selected CD4+ and CD8+ fractions. TCR beta CDR3 regions were amplified by immunoSEQ multiplex PCR using primers annealing to V and J segments. Amplification bias was minimized using a synthetic immune receptor repertoire, and residual bias was removed computationally after sequencing. On the study's bioinformatics: Repertoire diversity was quantified as the Shannon entropy index using custom Python scripts. The unsorted, CD4+ and CD8+ repertoires were each analyzed separately, with the exception of combined analyses, where CD4+ and CD8+ sequences were merged in silico. Here the immuneACCESS table is served through TCRdb, limited to in-frame sequences with V and J called. Missing clones are a known gap in these copies; in checked studies unresolved V genes cover under half, and the rest lacks a known reason. V, J and clone size derive from that table, while D and trimming were established from the DNA sequence. This sample lists 20,000 to 25,000 clones; 90% to 95% were detected once. The top ten hold 0.41% of the sample.

From the germline V gene, CDR1 is KGHSH and CDR2 is LQKENI. Counted from cysteine to phenylalanine, this CDR3 has 14 amino acids. The only DNA kept is the CDR3, 42 bases in frame from the first base. Unmatched junction bases come to 5, with V trimmed by 4 bases and J by 5 bases. About this clone itself: There is no known antigen for this receptor. No base quality values were provided; no much bigger clone lies one nucleotide off.

Overall results and qualifications from the work: Baseline TCR diversity was reported to be lower in newly diagnosed patients than in healthy donors and to be lower still in relapsed/refractory patients. The study covered only a single clinical trial cohort, and the causes of the repertoire differences, possibly disease activity or prior therapy, were still not defined.

The source material was CD4+ T cells from blood. The sequence was collected from a human donor with classical Hodgkin lymphoma. The chain employs TRBV18 and TRBJ1-5; 7 of the junction bases match TRBD1. CDR3 reads: CASSQGAGYQPQHF. The nucleotide sequence is TGTGCCAGCTCACAGGGGGCAGGGTATCAGCCCCAGCATTTT.